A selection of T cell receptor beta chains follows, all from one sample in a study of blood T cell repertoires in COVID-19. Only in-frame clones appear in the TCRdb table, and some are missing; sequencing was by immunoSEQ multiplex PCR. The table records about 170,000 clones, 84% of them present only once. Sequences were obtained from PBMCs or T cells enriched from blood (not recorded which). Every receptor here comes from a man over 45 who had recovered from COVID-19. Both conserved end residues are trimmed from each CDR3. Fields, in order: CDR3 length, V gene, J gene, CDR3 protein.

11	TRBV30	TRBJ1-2	AWSVAPRGGYT
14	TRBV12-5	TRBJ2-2	ASGLPGGSYTGELF
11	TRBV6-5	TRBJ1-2	ASRRTGEVGYT
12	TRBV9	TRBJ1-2	ASSVEAANYGYT
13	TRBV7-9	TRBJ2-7	ASSSARGVSYEQY
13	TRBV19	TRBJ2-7	ATAPRGTGGGEQY
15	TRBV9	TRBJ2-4	ASSDGTGGAFGNIQY
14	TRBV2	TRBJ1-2	ASSALGGGTNYGYT
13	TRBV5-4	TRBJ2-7	ASSLGQGSPYEQY
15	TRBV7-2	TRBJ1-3	ASSKTVPVFSGNTIY
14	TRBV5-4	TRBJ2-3	ASSLYSGGLADTQY
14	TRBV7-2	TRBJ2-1	ASSLGGTLSYNEQF
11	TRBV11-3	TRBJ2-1	ASSLDRDSAQF
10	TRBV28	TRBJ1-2	ASRLGQGFHT
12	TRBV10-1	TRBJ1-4	ASRTQGVEEKLF
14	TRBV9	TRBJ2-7	ASSTGTGPLTYEQY
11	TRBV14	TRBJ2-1	ASRPTGNNEQF
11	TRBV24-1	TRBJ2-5	ATSPGQQETQY
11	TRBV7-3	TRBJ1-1	ASTLGRDTEAF
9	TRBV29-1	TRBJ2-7	SAAGPAGQY
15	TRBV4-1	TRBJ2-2	ASSQGLAGAWGGELF
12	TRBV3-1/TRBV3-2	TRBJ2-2	ASSQAPDTGELF
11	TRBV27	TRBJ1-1	ASSPGTLTEAF
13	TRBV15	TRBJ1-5	ATSSPRGVNQPQH
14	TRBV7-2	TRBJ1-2	ASSLDRQAKSYGYT
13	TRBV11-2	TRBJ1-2	ASSSLEKQIRFYT
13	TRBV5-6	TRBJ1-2	ASSLELGVRYGYT
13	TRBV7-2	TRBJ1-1	ASSLGTLPGQEAF
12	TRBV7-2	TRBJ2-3	ASSRTSHADTQY
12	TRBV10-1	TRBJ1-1	ASRADSDNTEAF
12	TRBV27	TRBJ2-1	ASSRGGSYNEQF
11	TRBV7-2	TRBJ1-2	ASSSRMRGLST
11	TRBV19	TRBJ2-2	ASSPGVTGELF
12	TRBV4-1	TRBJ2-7	ASSQEIAAYEQY
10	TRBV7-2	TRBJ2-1	ASSFPGSEQF
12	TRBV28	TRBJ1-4	ASYPGTANEKLF
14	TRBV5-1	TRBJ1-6	ASSLAGGVVNSPLH
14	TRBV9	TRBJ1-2	ASSVDLTGTNYGYT
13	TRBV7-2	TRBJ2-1	ASSSQRGGLDEQF
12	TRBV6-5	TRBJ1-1	ASSSRTFGAEAF
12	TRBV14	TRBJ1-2	ASSQGTGFFGYT
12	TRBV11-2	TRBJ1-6	ASSLGGRNSPLH
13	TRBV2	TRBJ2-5	ASSEAPRGPETQY
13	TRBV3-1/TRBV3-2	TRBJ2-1	ASSLRTSGYNEQF
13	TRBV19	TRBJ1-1	ASSIGQGGHTEAF
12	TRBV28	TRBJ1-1	ASSTPAVGTEAF
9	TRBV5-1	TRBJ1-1	ASSLTGEAF
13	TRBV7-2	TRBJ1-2	ASSFNSRGLYGYT
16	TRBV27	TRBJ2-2	ASSPLGLAGSNTGELF
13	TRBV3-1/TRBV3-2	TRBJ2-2	ASSQLDSDTGELF
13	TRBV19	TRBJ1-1	ATIDYRGPNTEAF
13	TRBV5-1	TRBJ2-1	ASSLGSSGGREQF
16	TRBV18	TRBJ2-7	ASSSLLDFGETTYEQY
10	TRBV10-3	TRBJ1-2	AISVANYGYT
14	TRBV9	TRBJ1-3	ASSVARGYSGNTIY
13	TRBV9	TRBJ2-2	ASSVGNADTGELF
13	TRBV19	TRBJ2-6	ASRMGGSGANVLT